The 14 T cell receptor beta chains below come from one sample, sequenced in a study of cytomegalovirus exposure and HLA in healthy donors. Amplification used 60 Vbeta primers and 13 Jbeta primers. Sequencing was performed with immunoSEQ multiplex PCR; in TCRdb, only in-frame clones are kept and a portion is missing. The record lists 150,000 to 200,000 clones, of which the ten most abundant hold roughly 1.3%. Input material: PBMCs. These receptors all stem from a woman aged 55-75 years in good health and CMV-seronegative.

This sequence joins TRBV7-2 and TRBJ1-5; 8 bases agree with TRBD1. V shed 5 bases and J 4 bases; nucleotides not matched to a gene: 7. Germline V gives CDR1 SGHTA, CDR2 FQGNSA. CDR3 length: 15 amino acids. The DNA for the CDR3 is TGTGCCAGCAGCCTCTCGGGACAGGTTAATCAGCCCCAGCATTTT. Encoded protein: CASSLSGQVNQPQHF.

The CDR3: CASSFSWDRGHTEAFF. The CDR3 DNA follows: TGTGCCAGTAGTTTCTCGTGGGACAGGGGACACACTGAAGCTTTCTTT. The chain is built from TRBV19 and TRBJ1-1; TRBD1 matches 10 bases. This CDR3 comprises 16 residues. Trimming took 5 bases from V and 3 from J; bases not matched to a gene: 9. CDR1 and CDR2 (germline): LNHDA, SQIVND (reference sequence).

This chain links TRBV11-2 with TRBJ2-1; D is perhaps TRBD1 (6 bases). Germline V CDR1 and CDR2: SGHAT, FQNNGV. This CDR3 is 14 amino acids long. With 1 base removed from V and 9 bases from J, the gap between germline ends came to 13 bases. The CDR3 coding sequence is TGTGCCAGCAGCTTAGTGGGTGGGGGCCTTGAGCAGTTCTTC. It translates to CASSLVGGGLEQFF.

This chain links TRBV7-6 with TRBJ2-5, with 10 bases identical to TRBD2. Per the germline V gene, CDR1 is SGHVS and CDR2 is FNYEAQ. J was trimmed by 2 bases and V by 0 bases; bases with no gene match: 9. The CDR3 totals 18 residues. The CDR3 sequence is CASSLAIAGGRRQETQYF. CDR3 DNA sequence: TGTGCCAGCAGCTTAGCGATAGCGGGGGGTAGGAGGCAAGAGACCCAGTACTTC. Full variable domain (rest looked up from reference TRBV7-6 and TRBJ2-5): GAGVSQSPRYKVTKRGQDVALRCDPISGHVSLYWYRQALGQGPEFLTYFNYEAQQDKSGLPNDRFSAERPEGSISTLTIQRTEQRDSAMYRCASSLAIAGGRRQETQYFGPGTRLLVL.

V gene TRBV5-4 combines with J gene TRBJ1-1; 7 bases align to TRBD1. This CDR3 region has 13 residues. V was clipped by 0 bases and J by 7 bases; unmatched bases: 3. Germline CDR1 reads SGHNT; CDR2 reads YYREEE (reference sequence). The CDR3 bases are TGTGCCAGCAGCTTGGGAGACAGGGATGAAGCTTTCTTT. Protein: CASSLGDRDEAFF.

The gene calls are TRBV7-9 and TRBJ2-7; tentatively, D is TRBD1 (6 bases). The CDR3 sequence is 14 residues long. Germline CDR1 SEHNR, CDR2 FQNEAQ (reference sequence). Trimming removed 0 bases from V and 1 base from J, with 7 bases in between. The CDR3 sequence: CASSLADSSYEQYF. CDR3 nucleotides: TGTGCCAGCAGCTTAGCGGACAGTTCCTACGAGCAGTACTTC.

V and J are TRBV5-1 and TRBJ2-7; 7 nucleotides agree with TRBD1. The CDR3 is 15 amino acids. Germline V gene data show CDR1 as SGHRS and CDR2 as YFSETQ. J gave up 0 bases and V 4 bases, and 7 bases lay outside the gene matches. The CDR3, as DNA: TGCGCCAGCAGCGAGGGGGCTTCGAGCTCCTACGAGCAGTACTTC. Its translation is CASSEGASSSYEQYF.

CDR3 protein: CASSPGLAPYNEQFF. The CDR3 DNA is TGTGCCAGCAGCCCGGGACTAGCGCCTTACAATGAGCAGTTCTTC. The gene calls are TRBV11-2 and TRBJ2-1; the match to TRBD2 covers 10 bases. This CDR3 spans 15 amino acids. Germline assignment: CDR1 SGHAT and CDR2 FQNNGV. With 5 bases clipped from V and 4 bases from J, the junction kept 5 bases outside the gene matches.

This sequence joins TRBV5-1 and TRBJ2-6, with no clear D. The germline gives CDR1 SGHRS, CDR2 YFSETQ. V was pared by 0 bases and J by 0 bases, with 7 bases between. CDR3 length equals 16 residues. DNA for the CDR3: TGCGCCAGCAGCTTGGCTCCCGGCTCTGGGGCCAACGTCCTGACTTTC. Translation gives CASSLAPGSGANVLTF.

The chain recombines TRBV5-1 with TRBJ2-3; TRBD2 matches at 10 bases. This CDR3 comprises 16 residues. Germline lookup yields CDR1 SGHRS and CDR2 YFSETQ. Germline trimming cut 0 bases from V and 2 bases from J; bases unmatched to any gene: 3. The CDR3 here is CASSLGLAGPTDTQYF. CDR3 bases: TGCGCCAGCAGCTTGGGACTAGCGGGCCCCACAGATACGCAGTATTTT.

The gene calls are TRBV10-1 and TRBJ2-7; 7 positions agree with TRBD2. This CDR3 contains 14 residues. CDR1 is WNHNN and CDR2 is SYGVQD in the germline V gene (reference sequence). The ends lost 4 bases at V and 7 bases at J; junction bases unmatched: 10. The CDR3 region has the DNA TGCGCCAGCAGTGCGGCGGGAGACCCTAGAGAGCAGTACTTC. Residues: CASSAAGDPREQYF.

The CDR3 region is CASSVVGRTEAFF. The CDR3 DNA sequence: TGTGCCAGCAGCGTAGTAGGGAGGACTGAAGCTTTCTTT. The genes are TRBV9 and TRBJ1-1; D not resolved. Germline CDR1 and CDR2: SGDLS and YYNGEE. Trimming removed 0 bases from V and 5 bases from J, with 8 bases in between. This CDR3 has 13 amino acids.

V and J are TRBV5-1 and TRBJ1-1; D remains unclear. Looked up from germline, CDR1 is SGHRS and CDR2 is YFSETQ. The CDR3 consists of 15 residues. V lost 2 bases and J lost 4, with 15 bases in between. CDR3 region: CASSFSPGSGTEAFF. The CDR3 DNA follows: TGCGCCAGCAGCTTTTCCCCCGGGTCGGGCACTGAAGCTTTCTTT. The full variable domain, its missing parts supplied by reference TRBV5-1 and TRBJ1-1, is KAGVTQTPRYLIKTRGQQVTLSCSPISGHRSVSWYQQTPGQGLQFLFEYFSETQRNKGNFPGRFSGRQFSNSRSEMNVSTLELGDSALYLCASSFSPGSGTEAFFGQGTRLTVV.

Points on this clone: This same CDR3 is encoded by further DNA sequences in the sample. The chain joins TRBV5-1 to TRBJ2-5; D is possibly TRBD1 (6 bases). Trimming took off 0 bases at V and 3 bases at J, with 9 bases between the two ends. From germline, CDR1 is SGHRS and CDR2 YFSETQ. The CDR3 length is 14 residues. The CDR3 spells CASSLVAGEETQYF. The CDR3 region has the DNA TGCGCCAGCAGCTTGGTGGCAGGGGAAGAGACCCAGTACTTC.